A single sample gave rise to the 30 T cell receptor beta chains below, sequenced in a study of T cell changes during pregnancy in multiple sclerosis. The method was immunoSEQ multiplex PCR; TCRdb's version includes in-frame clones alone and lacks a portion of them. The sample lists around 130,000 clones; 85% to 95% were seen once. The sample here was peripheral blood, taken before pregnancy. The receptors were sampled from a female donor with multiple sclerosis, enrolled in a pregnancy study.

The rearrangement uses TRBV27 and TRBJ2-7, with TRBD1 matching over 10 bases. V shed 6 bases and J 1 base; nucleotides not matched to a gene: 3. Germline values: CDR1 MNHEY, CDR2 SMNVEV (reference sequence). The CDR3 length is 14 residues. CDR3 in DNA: TGTGCCAGCAGGAGGACAGGGGGTTCCTACGAGCAGTACTTC. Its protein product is CASRRTGGSYEQYF.

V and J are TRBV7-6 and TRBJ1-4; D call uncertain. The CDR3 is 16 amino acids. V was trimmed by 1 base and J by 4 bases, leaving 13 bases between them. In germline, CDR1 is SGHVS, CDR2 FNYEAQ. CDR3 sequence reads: CASSLGARAFNEKLFF. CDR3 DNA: TGTGCCAGCAGCTTAGGGGCGAGGGCATTTAATGAAAAACTGTTTTTT.

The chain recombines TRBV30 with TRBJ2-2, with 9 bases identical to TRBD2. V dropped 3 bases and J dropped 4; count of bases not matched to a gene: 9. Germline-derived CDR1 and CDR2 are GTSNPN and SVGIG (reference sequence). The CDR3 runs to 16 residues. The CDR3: CAWRRRGGAPTGELFF. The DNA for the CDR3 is TGTGCCTGGAGGCGCCGCGGGGGGGCCCCCACCGGGGAGCTGTTTTTT.

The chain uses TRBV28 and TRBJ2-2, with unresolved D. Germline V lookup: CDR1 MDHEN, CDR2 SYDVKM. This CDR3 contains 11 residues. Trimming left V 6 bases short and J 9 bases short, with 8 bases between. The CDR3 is CASSPLRELFF. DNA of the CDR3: TGTGCCAGCAGCCCTCTAAGGGAGCTGTTTTTT.

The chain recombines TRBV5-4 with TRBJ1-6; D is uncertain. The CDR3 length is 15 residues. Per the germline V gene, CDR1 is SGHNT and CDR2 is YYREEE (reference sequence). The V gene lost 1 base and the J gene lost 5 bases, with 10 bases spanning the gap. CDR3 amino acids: CASSLMTNNNSPLHF. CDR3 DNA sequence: TGTGCCAGCAGCTTGATGACAAACAATAATTCACCCCTCCACTTT.

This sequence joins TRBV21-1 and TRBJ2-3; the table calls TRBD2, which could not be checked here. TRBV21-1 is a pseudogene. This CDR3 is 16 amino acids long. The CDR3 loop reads CASSQREGPGTDTQYF. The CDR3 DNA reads TGTGCCAGCAGTCAGCGGGAGGGGCCCGGCACAGATACGCAGTATTTT.

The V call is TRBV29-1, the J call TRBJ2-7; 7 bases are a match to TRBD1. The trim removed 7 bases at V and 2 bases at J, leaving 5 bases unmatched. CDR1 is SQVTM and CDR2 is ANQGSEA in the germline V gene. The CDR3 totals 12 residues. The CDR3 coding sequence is TGCAGCGCCGTGACAGGGACCTACGAGCAGTACTTC. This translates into CSAVTGTYEQYF.

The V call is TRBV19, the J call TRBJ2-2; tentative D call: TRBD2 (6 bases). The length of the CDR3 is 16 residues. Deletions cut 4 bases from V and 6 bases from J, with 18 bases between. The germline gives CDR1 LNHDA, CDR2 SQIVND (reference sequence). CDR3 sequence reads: CASSTRLRGRPGELFF. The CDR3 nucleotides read TGTGCCAGTAGTACCCGTCTGCGGGGAAGGCCCGGGGAGCTGTTTTTT.

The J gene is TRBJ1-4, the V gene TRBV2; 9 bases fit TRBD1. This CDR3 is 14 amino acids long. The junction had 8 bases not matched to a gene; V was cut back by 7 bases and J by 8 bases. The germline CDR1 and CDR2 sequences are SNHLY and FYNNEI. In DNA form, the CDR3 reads TGTGCCAGCAAGCGGACAGGGGAAGACGAAAAACTGTTTTTT. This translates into CASKRTGEDEKLFF.

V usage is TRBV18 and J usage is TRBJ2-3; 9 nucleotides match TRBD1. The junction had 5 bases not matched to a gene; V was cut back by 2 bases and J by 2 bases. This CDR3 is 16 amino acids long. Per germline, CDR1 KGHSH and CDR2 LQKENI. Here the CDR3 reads CASSPRTGADTDTQYF. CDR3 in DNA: TGTGCCAGCTCACCAAGGACAGGGGCCGACACAGATACGCAGTATTTT.

CDR3 DNA: TGTGCCAGCAGCGTATCGCCCCTAGCGGGGGGCAGTTCCTACAATGAGCAGTTCTTC. It is translated as CASSVSPLAGGSSYNEQFF. The gene calls are TRBV9 and TRBJ2-1, with TRBD2 matching 11 bases. CDR3 size: 19 residues. The V and J ends lost 1 base and 1 base, in that order; junction bases with no gene match: 10. The germline V gene has CDR1 SGDLS and CDR2 YYNGEE.

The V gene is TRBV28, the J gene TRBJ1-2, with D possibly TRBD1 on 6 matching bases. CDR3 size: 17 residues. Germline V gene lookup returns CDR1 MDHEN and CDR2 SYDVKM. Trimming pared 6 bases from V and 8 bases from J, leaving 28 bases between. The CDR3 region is CASSPSPGDTGRGGYTF. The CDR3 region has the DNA TGTGCCAGCAGCCCCTCCCCTGGGGACACAGGGAGGGGCGGCTACACCTTC.

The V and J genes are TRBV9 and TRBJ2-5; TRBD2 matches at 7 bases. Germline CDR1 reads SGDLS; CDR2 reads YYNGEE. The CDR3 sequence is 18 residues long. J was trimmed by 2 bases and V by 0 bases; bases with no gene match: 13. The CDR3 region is CASSVAGPGLGRQETQYF. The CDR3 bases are TGTGCCAGCAGCGTAGCTGGTCCCGGACTAGGAAGACAAGAGACCCAGTACTTC. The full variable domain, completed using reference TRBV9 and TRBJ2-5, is DSGVTQTPKHLITATGQRVTLRCSPRSGDLSVYWYQQSLDQGLQFLIQYYNGEERAKGNILERFSAQQFPDLHSELNLSSLELGDSALYFCASSVAGPGLGRQETQYFGPGTRLLVL.

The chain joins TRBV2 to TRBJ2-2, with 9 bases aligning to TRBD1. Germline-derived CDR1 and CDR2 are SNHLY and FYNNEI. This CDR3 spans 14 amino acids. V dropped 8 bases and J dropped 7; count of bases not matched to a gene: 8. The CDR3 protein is CASRRDRVVGELFF. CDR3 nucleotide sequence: TGTGCCAGCCGCCGGGACAGGGTCGTCGGGGAGCTGTTTTTT. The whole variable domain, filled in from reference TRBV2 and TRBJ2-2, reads EPEVTQTPSHQVTQMGQEVILRCVPISNHLYFYWYRQILGQKVEFLVSFYNNEISEKSEIFDDQFSVERPDGSNFTLKIRSTKLEDSAMYFCASRRDRVVGELFFGEGSRLTVL.

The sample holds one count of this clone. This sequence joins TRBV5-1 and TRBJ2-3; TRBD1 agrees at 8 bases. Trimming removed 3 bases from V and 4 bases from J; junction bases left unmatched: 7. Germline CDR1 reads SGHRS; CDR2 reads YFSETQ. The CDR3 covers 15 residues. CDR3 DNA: TGCGCCAGCAGCTCAGGACAGGGAGGCCCAGATACGCAGTATTTT. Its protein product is CASSSGQGGPDTQYF.

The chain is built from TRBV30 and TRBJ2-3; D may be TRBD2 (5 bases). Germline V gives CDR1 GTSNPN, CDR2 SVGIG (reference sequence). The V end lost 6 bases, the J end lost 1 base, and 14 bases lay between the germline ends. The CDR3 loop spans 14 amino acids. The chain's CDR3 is CACPSSGGTDTQYF. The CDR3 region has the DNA TGTGCCTGTCCGTCAAGCGGAGGCACAGATACGCAGTATTTT.

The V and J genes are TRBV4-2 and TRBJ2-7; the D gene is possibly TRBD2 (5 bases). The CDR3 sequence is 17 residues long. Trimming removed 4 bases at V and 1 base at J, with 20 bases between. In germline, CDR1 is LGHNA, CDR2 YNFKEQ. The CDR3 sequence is CASSPRRSASDSYEQYF. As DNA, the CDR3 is TGTGCCAGCAGCCCAAGGAGGTCGGCTAGTGATTCCTACGAGCAGTACTTC.

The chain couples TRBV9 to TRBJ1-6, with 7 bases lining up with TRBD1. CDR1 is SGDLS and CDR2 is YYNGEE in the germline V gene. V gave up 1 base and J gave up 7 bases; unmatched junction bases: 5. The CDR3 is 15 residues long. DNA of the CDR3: TGTGCCAGCAGCGTAAGACAGGGTTGGAATTCACCCCTCCACTTT. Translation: CASSVRQGWNSPLHF.

Written as DNA, the CDR3 is TGTGCCAGCAGCATGACACCGGAGGGAGCTTTCTTT. It yields the protein CASSMTPEGAFF. The chain couples TRBV11-2 to TRBJ1-1; unclear D gene. V lost 5 bases and J 10 bases, leaving 14 bases between the germline ends. The CDR3 is 12 amino acids. From germline, CDR1 is SGHAT and CDR2 FQNNGV.

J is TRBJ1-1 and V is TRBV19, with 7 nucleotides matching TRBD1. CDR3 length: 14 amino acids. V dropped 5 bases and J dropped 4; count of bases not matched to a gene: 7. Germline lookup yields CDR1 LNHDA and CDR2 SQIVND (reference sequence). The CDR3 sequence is CASSPRRGVTEAFF. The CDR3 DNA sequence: TGTGCCAGTAGTCCGCGCAGGGGGGTCACTGAAGCTTTCTTT.

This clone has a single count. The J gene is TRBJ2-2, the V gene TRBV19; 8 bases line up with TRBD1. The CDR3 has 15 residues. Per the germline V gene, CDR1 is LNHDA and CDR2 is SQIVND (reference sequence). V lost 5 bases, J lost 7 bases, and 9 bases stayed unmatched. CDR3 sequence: CASSSQGAVGGELFF. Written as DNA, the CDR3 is TGTGCCAGTAGTTCCCAGGGGGCAGTTGGCGGGGAGCTGTTTTTT.

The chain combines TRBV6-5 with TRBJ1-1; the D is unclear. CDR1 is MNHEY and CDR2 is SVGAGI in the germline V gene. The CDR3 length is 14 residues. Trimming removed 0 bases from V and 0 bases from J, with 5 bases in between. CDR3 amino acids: CASSYSSLNTEAFF. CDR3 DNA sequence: TGTGCCAGCAGTTACTCGAGCCTGAACACTGAAGCTTTCTTT.

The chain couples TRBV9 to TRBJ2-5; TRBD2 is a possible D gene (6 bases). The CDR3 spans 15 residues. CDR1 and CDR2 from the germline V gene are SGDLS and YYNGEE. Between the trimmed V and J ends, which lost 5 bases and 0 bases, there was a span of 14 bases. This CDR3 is CASSGDRDYQETQYF. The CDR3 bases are TGTGCCAGCAGTGGGGACCGGGACTACCAAGAGACCCAGTACTTC.

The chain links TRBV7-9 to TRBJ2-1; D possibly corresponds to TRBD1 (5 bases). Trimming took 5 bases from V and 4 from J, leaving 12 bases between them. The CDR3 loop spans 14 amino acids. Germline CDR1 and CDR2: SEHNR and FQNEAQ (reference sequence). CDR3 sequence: CASSQGIRYNEQFF. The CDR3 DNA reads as TGTGCCAGCAGCCAGGGTATCCGGTACAATGAGCAGTTCTTC.

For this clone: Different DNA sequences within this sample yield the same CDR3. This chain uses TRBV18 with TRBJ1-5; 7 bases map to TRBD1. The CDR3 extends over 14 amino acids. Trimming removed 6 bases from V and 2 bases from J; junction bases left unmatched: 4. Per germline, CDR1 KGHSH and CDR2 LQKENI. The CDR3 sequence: CASSPGQGNQPQHF. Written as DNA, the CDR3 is TGTGCCAGCTCCCCCGGACAGGGCAATCAGCCCCAGCATTTT.

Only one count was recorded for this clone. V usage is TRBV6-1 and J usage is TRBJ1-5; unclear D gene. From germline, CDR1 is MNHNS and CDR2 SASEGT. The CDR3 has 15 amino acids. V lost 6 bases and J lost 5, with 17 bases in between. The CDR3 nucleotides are TGTGCCAGCAGGGTCCTTACAGCCTCGGATCAGCCCCAGCATTTT. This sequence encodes CASRVLTASDQPQHF.

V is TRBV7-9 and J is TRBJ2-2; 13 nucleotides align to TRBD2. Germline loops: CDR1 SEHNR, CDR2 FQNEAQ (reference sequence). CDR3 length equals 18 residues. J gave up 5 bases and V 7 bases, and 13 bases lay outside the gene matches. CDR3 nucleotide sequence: TGTGCCAGCACCCTGAGAGAACTAGCGGGAGGGGGGACCGGGGAGCTGTTTTTT. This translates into CASTLRELAGGGTGELFF.

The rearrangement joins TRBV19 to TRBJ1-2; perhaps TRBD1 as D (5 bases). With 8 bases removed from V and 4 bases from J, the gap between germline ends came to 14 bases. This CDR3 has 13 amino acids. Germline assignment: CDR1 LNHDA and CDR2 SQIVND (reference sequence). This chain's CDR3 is CASYGRGSYGYTF. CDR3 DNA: TGTGCCAGTTATGGGCGGGGGAGCTATGGCTACACCTTC.

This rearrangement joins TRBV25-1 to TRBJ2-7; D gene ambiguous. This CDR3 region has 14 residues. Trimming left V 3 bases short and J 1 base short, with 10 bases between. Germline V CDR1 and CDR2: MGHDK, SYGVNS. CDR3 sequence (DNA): TGTGCCAGCAGTGAGATCGCCGGTTCCTACGAGCAGTACTTC. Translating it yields CASSEIAGSYEQYF.

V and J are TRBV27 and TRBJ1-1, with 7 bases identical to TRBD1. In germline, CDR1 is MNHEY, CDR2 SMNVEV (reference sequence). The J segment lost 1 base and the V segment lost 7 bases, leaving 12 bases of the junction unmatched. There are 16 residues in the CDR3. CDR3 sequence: CASTNFYRGGNTEAFF. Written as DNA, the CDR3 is TGTGCCAGCACCAATTTTTACAGGGGTGGGAACACTGAAGCTTTCTTT.